The entry that follows covers one T cell receptor beta chain sequence. What it binds is unknown. This entry is derived from a study of cytomegalovirus exposure and HLA in healthy donors. On the study more broadly: The Caucasian-associated ancestry cluster contained about 80% of the approximately 410 genotyped donors. Overall study findings and caveats: CMV serostatus was the only recorded immune exposure for donors.

Researchers ran the PCR with 60 Vbeta and 13 Jbeta primers. Only in-frame clones appear in the TCRdb table, and some are missing; sequencing was by immunoSEQ multiplex PCR. Here the sample spans under 150,000 clones, 80% being singletons. CDR1 is MNHEY, CDR2 SVGAGI, per germline. The CDR3 is 15 amino acids. J gave up 0 bases and V 7 bases, and 9 bases lay outside the gene matches. This sequence joins TRBV6-5 and TRBJ2-7, with 7 bases that match TRBD2. The source material was PBMCs. The TCR sequence derives from a man aged 25 to 40 in good health and CMV-seronegative. The chain's CDR3 is CASTRGLPGSYEQYF. The CDR3 DNA reads as TGTGCCAGCACCCGGGGACTACCCGGCTCCTACGAGCAGTACTTC.